The clone carrying this T cell receptor beta chain was detected many times. The antigen remains undetermined. The length of the CDR3 is 16 residues. With 2 bases clipped from V and 5 bases from J, the junction kept 5 bases outside the gene matches. Germline V lookup: CDR1 MDHEN, CDR2 SYDVKM. The sample is drawn from a study of T cells in Graves' hyperthyroidism and ophthalmopathy. Study details: Sampling of peripheral blood happened at initial diagnosis, prior to any treatment.

Overall study findings and caveats: Ophthalmopathy stood apart from stable hyperthyroidism in a 13 V-J model. The blood repertoire included most of the expanded thyroid clonotypes above 0.001.

TCR beta CDR3 regions were amplified from RNA. With the HTBI primer set, the TCR CDR3 went through a first round of RT-PCR. MiXCR, applied by TCRdb to the multiplex PCR reads, yields one record per CDR3 protein. The sample lists 550,000 to 650,000 distinct CDR3 sequences; 12% to 15% were seen once. The sequenced sample was blood. The rearrangement links TRBV28 to TRBJ2-2; 10 bases fit TRBD2. The sequence derives from a woman aged 40 to 55 with Graves' hyperthyroidism. CDR3 nucleotide sequence: TGTGCCAGCAGTTTAAGGTTTAGCGGGAGGACCGGGGAGCTGTTTTTT. Encoded protein: CASSLRFSGRTGELFF. Complete variable domain (other parts from reference TRBV28 and TRBJ2-2): DVKVTQSSRYLVKRTGEKVFLECVQDMDHENMFWYRQDPGLGLRLIYFSYDVKMKEKGDIPEGYSVSREKKERFSLILESASTNQTSMYLCASSLRFSGRTGELFFGEGSRLTVL.